The rows below give T cell receptor beta chains drawn from one sample of a study of shared clonotypes between healthy human individuals. TCRdb's copy holds only in-frame clones and misses some; the assay was immunoSEQ multiplex PCR. In the table there are over a million clones, about 75% of which are singletons. The sequencing input was memory CD4+ T cells sorted from blood. The receptors were gathered from a man younger than 35 in good health. Each CDR3 is given with its conserved first and last residue. D genes are given only for firm matches. Clone size is given for some rows only: seen once, a few or many times, or a class if the clone is expanded.

j_call | d_call | clone_size | v_call | cdr3_nt | cdr3_aa
TRBJ1-3 | - | once | TRBV5-1 | TGCGCCAGCAGCTCCGGGGGGTCTGGAAACACCATATATTTT | CASSSGGSGNTIYF
TRBJ2-1 | - | - | TRBV30 | TGTGCCTGGAGTGTAGAAAGCGTTCAGTTCTTC | CAWSVESVQFF
TRBJ1-1 | - | - | TRBV6-6 | - | CASSSSGGQDTEAFF
TRBJ2-7 | TRBD2 | - | TRBV5-3 | TGTGCCAGCAGGACTAGCGGGATGATTTACGAGCAGTACTTC | CASRTSGMIYEQYF
TRBJ2-7 | - | - | TRBV5-1 | TGCGCCAGCAGCTACGGACACTACGAGCAGTACTTC | CASSYGHYEQYF
TRBJ2-3 | TRBD2 | - | TRBV29-1 | TGCAGCGTTGAGCAAGCGGGAGGGCCCACAGATACGCAGTATTTT | CSVEQAGGPTDTQYF
TRBJ1-3 | - | few | TRBV4-1 | TGCGCCAGCAGCCAAGCCGGCAGGGCTGGAAACACCATATATTTT | CASSQAGRAGNTIYF
TRBJ1-1 | - | - | TRBV5-6 | TGTGCCAGCAGGCGGCAGATGAACACTGAAGCTTTCTTT | CASRRQMNTEAFF
TRBJ1-5 | - | - | TRBV5-1 | TGCGCCAGCAGCCCGGGGGTAGGGGTCAATCAGCCCCAGCATTTT | CASSPGVGVNQPQHF
TRBJ1-5 | - | few | TRBV19 | TGTGCCAGTAGTCATCAACCCGAGGGAGCTATCTATAGCAATCAGCCCCAGCATTTT | CASSHQPEGAIYSNQPQHF
TRBJ1-3 | - | - | TRBV7-8 | TGTGCCAGCAGCTTAGCGTCCAAGCCCGGAAACACCATATATTTT | CASSLASKPGNTIYF
TRBJ1-5 | - | - | TRBV28 | TGTGCCAGCACCCGGACAACACAAAGGCCCCAGCATTTT | CASTRTTQRPQHF
TRBJ2-1 | - | - | TRBV7-9 | TGTGCCAGCAGCCCCGACCCCCTGCCAGGGTTCTTC | CASSPDPLPGFF
TRBJ1-1 | - | - | TRBV6-1 | TGTGCCACCGCCCAGTTCGGTAACACTGAAGCTTTCTTT | CATAQFGNTEAFF
TRBJ2-7 | - | many | TRBV7-2 | TGTGCCAGCAGCTTAGGTGCCAAATTCTACGAGCAGTACTTC | CASSLGAKFYEQYF
TRBJ2-5 | TRBD2 | once | TRBV11-2 | TGTGCCAGCAGCTCAGGACTAGCGGGGAAGGGAGAGACCCAGTACTTC | CASSSGLAGKGETQYF
TRBJ2-5 | - | few | TRBV19 | TGTGCCAGTAGTAAGGGGGAGACCCAGTACTTC | CASSKGETQYF
TRBJ1-4 | - | few | TRBV6-6 | TGTGCCAGCAGCCGGCAGGGAGGCGAAAAACTGTTTTTT | CASSRQGGEKLFF
TRBJ2-5 | - | - | TRBV6-4 | TGTGCCAGCAGACAGGGTAGCGAGGAGACCCAGTACTTC | CASRQGSEETQYF
TRBJ1-5 | TRBD1 | - | TRBV19 | TGTGCCAGTAGTATGGCGTTGGGCAGGGGGAGTAATCAGCCCCAGCATTTT | CASSMALGRGSNQPQHF
TRBJ1-3 | - | - | TRBV7-7 | TGTGCTAGCAGCCGAGCCGGGGGTTCGGACACCATATATTTT | CASSRAGGSDTIYF
TRBJ1-5 | - | - | TRBV6-1 | TGTGCCACCTCACGAACCGAGCGATACAATCAGCCCCAGCATTTT | CATSRTERYNQPQHF
TRBJ2-5 | - | many | TRBV5-1 | TGCGCCAGCAGCTTGACCGACAGTCCGGCAGAGACCCAGTACTTC | CASSLTDSPAETQYF
TRBJ2-5 | TRBD2 | - | TRBV9 | TGTGCCAGCAGCGTGATAGCGGGAGCGGCCCAAGAGACCCAGTACTTC | CASSVIAGAAQETQYF
TRBJ1-5 | - | - | TRBV18 | TGTGCCAGCTCACCTACACAGGGTAGTGAGCCCCAGCATTTT | CASSPTQGSEPQHF
TRBJ1-1 | - | - | TRBV2 | TGTGCCAGCAGCGGGTCATGGACGGCTGAAGCTTTCTTT | CASSGSWTAEAFF
TRBJ2-7 | - | - | TRBV7-6 | TGTGCCAGCAGCCGAGAGGTGTACTCCGACGAGCAGTACTTC | CASSREVYSDEQYF
TRBJ2-7 | - | - | TRBV2 | TGTGCCAGCAGCTGGGGATATTCCTACGAGCAGTACTTC | CASSWGYSYEQYF
TRBJ2-3 | - | few | TRBV2 | TGTGCCAGCAGTGAAGAGAAGCGGGATACGCAGTATTTT | CASSEEKRDTQYF
TRBJ2-7 | - | once | TRBV18 | TGTGCCAGCTCACCCGGGTACTACGAGCAGTACTTC | CASSPGYYEQYF
TRBJ2-2 | - | - | TRBV7-2 | TGTGCCAGCAGCTTAAGGTTTAACACCGGGGAGCTGTTTTTT | CASSLRFNTGELFF
TRBJ2-1 | - | few | TRBV19 | TGTGCCAGTAGTATTTCCCTTGGACAGACGGATGAGCAGTTCTTC | CASSISLGQTDEQFF
TRBJ2-7 | TRBD2 | - | TRBV5-1 | TGCGCCAGCAGCCAGGGTAGCGGGAGCGGGTACGAGCAGTACTTC | CASSQGSGSGYEQYF
TRBJ1-4 | - | - | TRBV5-4 | TGTGCCAGCAGCTTGGTCGGCGGGGGCACTAATGAAAAACTGTTTTTT | CASSLVGGGTNEKLFF
TRBJ1-6 | - | - | TRBV10-2 | TGCGCCAGCAGGGTTAGTGGGGGCTTGCGAAATTCACCCCTCCACTTT | CASRVSGGLRNSPLHF
TRBJ2-2 | TRBD2 | - | TRBV7-6 | TGTGCCAGCAGCCAGCGCACTAGCGGGGGGGCAGGTGACACCGGGGAGCTGTTTTTT | CASSQRTSGGAGDTGELFF
TRBJ1-2 | TRBD1 | - | TRBV19 | TGTGCCAGTAGTCCCCAGACAGGGGTTAACTATGGCTACACCTTC | CASSPQTGVNYGYTF
TRBJ2-6 | - | - | TRBV6-1 | TGTGCCAGCAGCACATCGGGTGGGGCCAACGTCCTGACTTTC | CASSTSGGANVLTF
TRBJ1-2 | - | - | TRBV7-3 | TGTGCCAGCAGCTTAAACGGGGGCGCTGGCTACACCTTC | CASSLNGGAGYTF
TRBJ1-5 | TRBD1 | - | TRBV5-6 | TGTGCCAGCAGCCGGGCGACCGACAGGGACAATCAGCCCCAGCATTTT | CASSRATDRDNQPQHF
TRBJ1-3 | - | - | TRBV14 | TGTGCCAGCAGCCAAGGGTTCAATGGAAACACCATATATTTT | CASSQGFNGNTIYF
TRBJ1-4 | TRBD1 | - | TRBV7-2 | TGTGCCAGCAGCTTCACAGGGGGCTTAACTAATGAAAAACTGTTTTTT | CASSFTGGLTNEKLFF
TRBJ2-5 | - | - | TRBV5-6 | TGTGCCAGCAGTGCCCCCGGTGTCGGTGAAGGAGAGACCCAGTACTTC | CASSAPGVGEGETQYF
TRBJ1-3 | - | - | TRBV5-6 | TGTGCCAGCAGCTCTCAAGGGCTTAACAGGGAGCCAGGGGACACCATATATTTT | CASSSQGLNREPGDTIYF
TRBJ2-7 | TRBD2 | - | TRBV7-2 | TGTGCCAGCTCTAGCGGGAGGGCCAGGTACGAGCAGTACTTC | CASSSGRARYEQYF
TRBJ1-5 | - | - | TRBV18 | TGTGCCAGCTCACCACAGGGGAACAATCAGCCCCAGCATTTT | CASSPQGNNQPQHF
TRBJ2-7 | - | - | TRBV18 | TGTGCCAGCTCACCACGGGACAAGGGAGAGCAGTACTTC | CASSPRDKGEQYF
TRBJ2-2 | TRBD2 | many | TRBV4-3 | TGCGCCAGCAGCCGCCGACTAGCGGGAGGGGTAGACACCGGGGAGCTGTTTTTT | CASSRRLAGGVDTGELFF
TRBJ1-2 | - | - | TRBV5-5 | TGTGCCAGCAGCTTTCGGGCGGGCTATGGCTACACCTTC | CASSFRAGYGYTF
TRBJ1-2 | TRBD1 | - | TRBV7-2 | TGTGCCAGCAGCTCCGGACAGGGTGAGAACTATGGCTACACCTTC | CASSSGQGENYGYTF
TRBJ2-3 | TRBD1 | many | TRBV2 | TGTGCCAGTATGGGACAGAGAAGCACAGATACGCAGTATTTT | CASMGQRSTDTQYF